A single sample gave rise to the 22 T cell receptor beta chains below, sequenced in a study of cytotoxic CD8 clonotypes in ibrutinib-treated CLL (dated by TCRdb to the early 2020s). The method behind the library was the immunoSEQ multiplex PCR assay. What TCRdb holds here is the immuneACCESS table cut down to in-frame rearrangements. Part of the clones is not present; checked against another copy, under half of the missing clones reflect an unresolved V gene, and the others are unexplained. This sample has some 300,000 clones in its table, and more than 65% of those were observed once. The ten largest account for roughly 7% of the sample. Sequencing was performed on PBMCs, taken before ibrutinib treatment. These receptors were taken from a human donor with chronic lymphocytic leukemia.

This clone is a singleton in its sample. The V and J genes are TRBV5-1 and TRBJ2-2; D remains unclear. The V end lost 0 bases, the J end lost 4 bases, and 4 bases lay between the germline ends. The CDR3 sequence is 13 residues long. CDR1 and CDR2 from the germline V gene are SGHRS and YFSETQ. This CDR3 is CASSLDVTGELFF. The CDR3 DNA reads TGCGCCAGCAGCTTGGACGTCACCGGGGAGCTGTTTTTT.

The chain has TRBV30 and TRBJ1-3, with D hard to call. CDR1 is GTSNPN and CDR2 is SVGIG in the germline V gene (reference sequence). This CDR3 has 13 amino acids. V was shortened by 5 bases and J by 0 bases, with 8 bases between the two germline ends. CDR3 DNA: TGTGCCTGGCGAGAAAACTCTGGAAACACCATATATTTT. Translated: CAWRENSGNTIYF.

The chain carries TRBV9 and TRBJ2-1; D possibly corresponds to TRBD2 (6 bases). Germline lookup yields CDR1 SGDLS and CDR2 YYNGEE. Trimming took off 6 bases at V and 7 bases at J, with 11 bases between the two ends. This CDR3 has 12 amino acids. In DNA, the CDR3 is TGTGCCAGCAACGGAGGGGTAAATGAGCAGTTCTTC. Amino acid sequence: CASNGGVNEQFF.

The gene calls are TRBV7-9 and TRBJ2-7; no reliable D call. The germline V gene has CDR1 SEHNR and CDR2 FQNEAQ (reference sequence). Between the trimmed V and J ends, which lost 5 bases and 2 bases, there was a span of 7 bases. The CDR3 has 12 residues. The CDR3 region has the DNA TGTGCCAGCAGCGCTGATACCTACGAGCAGTACTTC. Its protein is CASSADTYEQYF.

The chain recombines TRBV4-3 with TRBJ2-7, with D uncertain. The CDR3 has 14 residues. The V end lost 0 bases, the J end lost 4 bases, and 10 bases lay between the germline ends. Germline V CDR1 and CDR2: LGHNA, YSLEER. CDR3 bases: TGCGCCAGCAGCCAAGATACCCCTTCGTACGAGCAGTACTTC. This sequence encodes CASSQDTPSYEQYF.

The chain carries TRBV11-2 and TRBJ2-5, with TRBD2 matching 9 bases. Trimming removed 5 bases from V and 3 bases from J; junction bases left unmatched: 10. The CDR3 is 16 amino acids. CDR1 SGHAT and CDR2 FQNNGV come from the germline V gene. The CDR3 DNA sequence: TGTGCCAGCAGCCCCGCGGGTAGCGGGAGAAAAGAGACCCAGTACTTC. As protein: CASSPAGSGRKETQYF. The full variable domain, rest sourced from reference TRBV11-2 and TRBJ2-5, is EAGVAQSPRYKIIEKRQSVAFWCNPISGHATLYWYQQILGQGPKLLIQFQNNGVVDDSQLPKDRFSAERLKGVDSTLKIQPAKLEDSAVYLCASSPAGSGRKETQYFGPGTRLLVL.

The V gene is TRBV10-3, the J gene TRBJ2-1; D unresolved. Between the trimmed V and J ends, which lost 10 bases and 5 bases, there was a span of 9 bases. Germline V gene sequence: CDR1 ENHRY, CDR2 SYGVKD. The CDR3 extends over 11 amino acids. CDR3 DNA: TGTGCCAGCAAACAAGACAATGAGCAGTTCTTC. Amino acid sequence: CASKQDNEQFF.

The chain links TRBV2 to TRBJ1-1; 9 bases are a match to TRBD1. J was trimmed by 2 bases and V by 9 bases; bases with no gene match: 7. This CDR3 spans 14 amino acids. CDR1 SNHLY and CDR2 FYNNEI come from the germline V gene. This CDR3 is CARERTGENTEAFF. The DNA of the CDR3 is TGTGCCAGAGAAAGGACAGGGGAAAACACTGAAGCTTTCTTT.

The V gene is TRBV5-1, the J gene TRBJ2-1; 7 nucleotides match TRBD2. Germline-derived CDR1 and CDR2 are SGHRS and YFSETQ. Unmatched junction bases numbered 4, after V lost 0 bases and J lost 4 bases. The CDR3 runs to 15 residues. The DNA of the CDR3 is TGCGCCAGCAGCTTGGGCGGGAGCACGTACAATGAGCAGTTCTTC. Translated: CASSLGGSTYNEQFF.

The CDR3 is CASSITVYTSQETQYF. DNA of the CDR3: TGTGCCAGCAGCATCACAGTGTACACTTCCCAAGAGACCCAGTACTTC. This rearrangement joins TRBV11-2 to TRBJ2-5; D is unclear. The CDR3 contains 16 residues. V was clipped by 5 bases and J by 1 base, with 17 bases between them. Germline V gene sequence: CDR1 SGHAT, CDR2 FQNNGV.

The V gene is TRBV30, the J gene TRBJ2-1, with TRBD1 as a possible D gene (5 bases). Per germline, CDR1 GTSNPN and CDR2 SVGIG (reference sequence). V was pared by 4 bases and J by 3 bases, with 10 bases between. The CDR3 sequence is 13 residues long. The CDR3 DNA is TGTGCCTGGATCCCTCAGGGCTACAATGAGCAGTTCTTC. Translating it yields CAWIPQGYNEQFF.

This CDR3 reads CASRDRSSYEQYF. In nucleotides, the CDR3 is TGTGCCAGCAGGGACCGGAGCTCCTACGAGCAGTACTTC. The V gene is TRBV2, the J gene TRBJ2-7; D not certain. Per germline, CDR1 SNHLY and CDR2 FYNNEI. Trimming pared 6 bases from V and 0 bases from J, leaving 9 bases between. The CDR3 consists of 13 residues.

The sample holds one count of this clone. This rearrangement joins TRBV5-4 to TRBJ2-7, with D possibly matching TRBD1 (6 bases). Trimming shortened V by 4 bases and J by 7 bases, and 15 bases separated the two germline ends. This CDR3 comprises 13 residues. Germline V gives CDR1 SGHNT, CDR2 YYREEE (reference sequence). The CDR3 DNA follows: TGTGCCAGCAGCCCACAACAAAGGGGGGAGCAGTACTTC. Residues: CASSPQQRGEQYF.

The gene calls are TRBV6-1 and TRBJ2-1; the D gene is possibly TRBD2 (5 bases). V was pared by 1 base and J by 8 bases, with 9 bases between. Germline CDR1 and CDR2: MNHNS and SASEGT. The CDR3 consists of 13 residues. The CDR3 sequence: CASSEVAHDEQFF. DNA of the CDR3: TGTGCCAGCAGTGAAGTAGCGCACGATGAGCAGTTCTTC.

This chain joins TRBV5-6 and TRBJ2-1; D is uncertain. The germline CDR1 and CDR2 sequences are SGHDT and YYEEEE. This CDR3 is 11 amino acids long. Trimming stripped 0 bases from V and 8 bases from J, with 3 bases between. The CDR3 region has the DNA TGTGCCAGCAGCTTGGGATATGAGCAGTTCTTC. Protein: CASSLGYEQFF.

The table lists this clone with a count of one. The chain employs TRBV14 and TRBJ2-5, with TRBD2 matching 10 bases. V shed 4 bases and J 5 bases; nucleotides not matched to a gene: 4. This CDR3 comprises 14 residues. The germline CDR1 and CDR2 sequences are SGHDN and FVKESK. CDR3 in amino acids: CASSLSGRRETQYF. CDR3 DNA sequence: TGTGCCAGCAGCCTTAGCGGGAGGAGGGAGACCCAGTACTTC. Together with reference TRBV14 and TRBJ2-5, the CDR3 gives the full variable domain: EAGVTQFPSHSVIEKGQTVTLRCDPISGHDNLYWYRRVMGKEIKFLLHFVKESKQDESGMPNNRFLAERTGGTYSTLKVQPAELEDSGVYFCASSLSGRRETQYFGPGTRLLVL.

This chain connects TRBV2 to TRBJ2-7; TRBD1 aligns across 7 bases. The CDR3 sequence is 13 residues long. Germline V gene data show CDR1 as SNHLY and CDR2 as FYNNEI. The trim removed 8 bases at V and 2 bases at J, leaving 6 bases unmatched. CDR3 nucleotide sequence: TGTGCCAGCTCCCGGACAGGAACCTACGAGCAGTACTTC. Residues: CASSRTGTYEQYF.

V gene TRBV4-1 combines with J gene TRBJ2-1, with D possibly matching TRBD2 (5 bases). V lost 4 bases and J lost 8, with 12 bases in between. The length of the CDR3 is 13 residues. Per germline, CDR1 MGHRA and CDR2 YSYEKL. The CDR3 DNA reads TGCGCCAGCAGCCTCCCGGAGAGGGATGAGCAGTTCTTC. Protein: CASSLPERDEQFF.

The chain has TRBV5-4 and TRBJ1-2; 7 nucleotides match TRBD1. CDR1 and CDR2 (germline): SGHNT, YYREEE (reference sequence). The V and J ends lost 4 bases and 8 bases, in that order; junction bases with no gene match: 8. CDR3 length: 13 residues. In nucleotides, the CDR3 is TGTGCCAGCAGCCCAACAGGGGTAGGAGGCTACACCTTC. Translating it yields CASSPTGVGGYTF.

With respect to this clone: A read error may produce the germline difference seen at one junction end. The V call is TRBV7-3, the J call TRBJ2-5, with unresolved D. Germline CDR1 and CDR2: SGHTA and FQGTGA. The CDR3 has 13 amino acids. The CDR3 nucleotides are TGTGCCAGCAGCTTATCCACGCAAGGGACCCAGTACTTC. This encodes CASSLSTQGTQYF.

The chain uses TRBV4-3 and TRBJ1-2; D gene unclear. Looked up from germline, CDR1 is LGHNA and CDR2 is YSLEER. With 0 bases removed from V and 3 bases from J, the gap between germline ends came to 8 bases. The length of the CDR3 is 14 residues. The CDR3 reads CASSQEAAYYGYTF. The CDR3 nucleotides are TGCGCCAGCAGCCAAGAGGCGGCCTACTATGGCTACACCTTC.

Regarding this clone: In the same sample, other DNA sequences code for this CDR3. J is TRBJ1-2 and V is TRBV4-2; D remains ambiguous. Trimming cost V 1 base and J 0 bases, with 9 bases left between them. The CDR3 has 15 residues. Germline CDR1 and CDR2: LGHNA and YNFKEQ. For the CDR3, the DNA is TGTGCCAGCAGCCAAGGCCGGGGTCCTAACTATGGCTACACCTTC. Translation gives CASSQGRGPNYGYTF.